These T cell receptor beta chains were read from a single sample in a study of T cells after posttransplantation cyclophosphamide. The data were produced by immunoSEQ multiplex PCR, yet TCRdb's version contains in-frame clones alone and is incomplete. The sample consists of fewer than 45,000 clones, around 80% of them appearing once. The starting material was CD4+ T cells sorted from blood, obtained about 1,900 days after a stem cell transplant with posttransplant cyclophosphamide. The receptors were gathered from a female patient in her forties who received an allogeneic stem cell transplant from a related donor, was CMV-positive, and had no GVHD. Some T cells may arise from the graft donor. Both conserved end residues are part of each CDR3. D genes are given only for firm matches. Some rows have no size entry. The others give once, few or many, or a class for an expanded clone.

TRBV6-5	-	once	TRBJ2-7	TGTGCCAGCAGTTACATTCAGGGTACGGGCTACGAGCAGTACTTC	CASSYIQGTGYEQYF
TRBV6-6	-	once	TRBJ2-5	TGTGCCACCCAGGGAGGAGAGACCCAGTACTTC	CATQGGETQYF
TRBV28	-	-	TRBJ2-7	TGTGCCAGCAGTTTACTTCGGGACATAGGTAACTACGAGCAGTACTTC	CASSLLRDIGNYEQYF
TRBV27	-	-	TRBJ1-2	TGTGCCAGCAGTTCATACCCCAGTTATGGCTACACCTTC	CASSSYPSYGYTF
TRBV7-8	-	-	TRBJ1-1	TGTGCCAGCAGCTTAGCCGGGATACAAAACACTGAAGCTTTCTTT	CASSLAGIQNTEAFF
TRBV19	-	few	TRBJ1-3	TGTGCCAGTAGTCCCACCCCTGGCAGAGGAGGCTCTGGAAACACCATATATTTT	CASSPTPGRGGSGNTIYF
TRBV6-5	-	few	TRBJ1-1	TGTGCCAGCAGGCGAAGGACAGAAGCGAACACTGAAGCTTTCTTT	CASRRRTEANTEAFF
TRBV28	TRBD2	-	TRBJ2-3	TGTGCCAGCAGTACGGGACTAGAGGGTGAAGATACGCAGTATTTT	CASSTGLEGEDTQYF
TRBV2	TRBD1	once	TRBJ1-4	TGTGCCAGCTTTAGGGGGCGGCCTAATGAAAAACTGTTTTTT	CASFRGRPNEKLFF
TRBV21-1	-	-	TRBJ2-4	TGTGCCAGCAGCAAAGCACCTTCGACTAGCTGGATTCAGTACTTC	CASSKAPSTSWIQYF
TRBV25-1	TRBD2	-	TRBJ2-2	TGTGCCAGCAGCATAGCGGGGGGGAACACCGGGGAGCTGTTTTTT	CASSIAGGNTGELFF
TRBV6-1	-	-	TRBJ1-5	TGTGCCAGCAGTATCCAGGGAGGTGTACAGCCCCAGCATTTT	CASSIQGGVQPQHF
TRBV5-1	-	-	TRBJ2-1	TGCGCCAGCAGCTGGGGACACAACCCCATATACAATGAGCAGTTCTTC	CASSWGHNPIYNEQFF
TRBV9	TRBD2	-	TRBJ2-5	TGTGCCAGCAGCGGGGGGGGACTAGCGGGGGGACGCCAAGAGACCCAGTACTTC	CASSGGGLAGGRQETQYF
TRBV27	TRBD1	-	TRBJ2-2	TGTGCCAGCAGTTCGGACAGGGGGCCGGACACCGGGGAGCTGTTTTTT	CASSSDRGPDTGELFF
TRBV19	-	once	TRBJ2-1	TGTGCCAGTAGTATCATAAGGGGCGACAATGAGCAGTTCTTC	CASSIIRGDNEQFF
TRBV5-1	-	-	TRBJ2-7	TGCGCCAGCAGCTTGGCCGGAGGGGTGGCCTACGAGCAGTACTTC	CASSLAGGVAYEQYF
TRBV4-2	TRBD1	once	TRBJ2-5	TGTGCCAGCAGCCAGGGGACAGGGGGTGAGACCCAGTACTTC	CASSQGTGGETQYF
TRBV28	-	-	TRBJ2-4	TGTGCCAGCAGTTTACGTCCGACACCCAAAAACATTCAGTACTTC	CASSLRPTPKNIQYF
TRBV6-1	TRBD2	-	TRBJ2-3	TGTGCCATCCAAAGCGGGGGGGCAGATACGCAGTATTTT	CAIQSGGADTQYF
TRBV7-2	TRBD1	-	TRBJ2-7	TGTGCCAGCAGCTCTTCACCGGACAGGATCTACGAGCAGTACTTC	CASSSSPDRIYEQYF
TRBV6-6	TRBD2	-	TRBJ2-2	TGTGCCAGCAGTTCGACTAGCGGGGGGACCGGGGAGCTGTTTTTT	CASSSTSGGTGELFF
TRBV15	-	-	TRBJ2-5	TGTGCCACCAGCAGAGCAACTCTTCAAGAGACCCAGTACTTC	CATSRATLQETQYF
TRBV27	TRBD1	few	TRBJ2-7	TGTGCCAGCAGTCCGGGACAGGGGGGGTTCTACGAGCAGTACTTC	CASSPGQGGFYEQYF
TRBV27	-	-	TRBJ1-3	TGTGCCAGCAGTAGGGGCACTGGAAACACCATATATTTT	CASSRGTGNTIYF